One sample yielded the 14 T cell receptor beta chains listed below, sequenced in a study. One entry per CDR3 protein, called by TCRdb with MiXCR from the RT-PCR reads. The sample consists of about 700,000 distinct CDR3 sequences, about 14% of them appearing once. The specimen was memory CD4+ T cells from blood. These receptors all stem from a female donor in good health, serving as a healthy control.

The DNA for the CDR3 is TGCGCCAGCAGCCCGCTAGGTACTGAGCAAGAGACCCAGTACTTC. This gives the protein CASSPLGTEQETQYF. V is TRBV5-1 and J is TRBJ2-5; D remains unclear. Trimming removed 4 bases from V and 2 bases from J, with 15 bases in between. Germline CDR1 is SGHRS and CDR2 is YFSETQ. The CDR3 totals 15 residues. The full variable domain, its missing parts supplied by reference TRBV5-1 and TRBJ2-5, is KAGVTQTPRYLIKTRGQQVTLSCSPISGHRSVSWYQQTPGQGLQFLFEYFSETQRNKGNFPGRFSGRQFSNSRSEMNVSTLELGDSALYLCASSPLGTEQETQYFGPGTRLLVL.

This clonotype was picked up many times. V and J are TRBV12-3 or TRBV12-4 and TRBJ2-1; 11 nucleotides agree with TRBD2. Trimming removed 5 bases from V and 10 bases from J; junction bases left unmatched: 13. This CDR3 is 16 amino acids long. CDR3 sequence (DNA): TGTGCCAGCAGTGCCCCTAGCGGGGGGTACAATGCGGAGCAGTTCTTC. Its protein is CASSAPSGGYNAEQFF.

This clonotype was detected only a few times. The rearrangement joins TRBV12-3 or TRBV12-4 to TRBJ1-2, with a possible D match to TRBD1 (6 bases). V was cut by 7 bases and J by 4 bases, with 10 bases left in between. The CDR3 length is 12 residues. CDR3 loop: CASTVTGYGYTF. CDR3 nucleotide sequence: TGTGCCAGCACCGTGACAGGCTATGGCTACACCTTC.

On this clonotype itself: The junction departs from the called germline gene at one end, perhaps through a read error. The CDR3 DNA reads as TGTGCCAGCAGCCGACTAGCGACGCCGATGGATTTT. Its translation is CASSRLATPMDF. J is TRBJ2-3 and V is TRBV6-2 or TRBV6-3; 8 bases map to TRBD2. Germline V lookup: CDR1 MNHEY, CDR2 SVGEGT. CDR3 size: 12 residues.

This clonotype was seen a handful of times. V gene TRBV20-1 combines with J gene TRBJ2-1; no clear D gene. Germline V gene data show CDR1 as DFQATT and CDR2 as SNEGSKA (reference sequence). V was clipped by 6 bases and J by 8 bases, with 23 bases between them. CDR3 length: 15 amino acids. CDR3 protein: CSAPRRIFSEDEQFF. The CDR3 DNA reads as TGCAGTGCACCTAGAAGGATTTTCTCTGAGGATGAGCAGTTCTTC.

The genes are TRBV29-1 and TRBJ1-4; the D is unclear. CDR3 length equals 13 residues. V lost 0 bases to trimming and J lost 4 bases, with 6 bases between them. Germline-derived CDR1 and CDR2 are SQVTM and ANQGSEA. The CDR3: CSVEDPHNEKLFF. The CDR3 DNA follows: TGCAGCGTTGAAGATCCGCATAATGAAAAACTGTTTTTT.

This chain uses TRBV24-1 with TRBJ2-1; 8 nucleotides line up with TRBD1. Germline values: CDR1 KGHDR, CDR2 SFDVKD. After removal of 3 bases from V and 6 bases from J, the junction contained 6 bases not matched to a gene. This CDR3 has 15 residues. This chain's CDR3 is CATSDPGGTGNEQFF. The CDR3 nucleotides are TGTGCCACCAGTGATCCCGGAGGGACAGGCAATGAGCAGTTCTTC.

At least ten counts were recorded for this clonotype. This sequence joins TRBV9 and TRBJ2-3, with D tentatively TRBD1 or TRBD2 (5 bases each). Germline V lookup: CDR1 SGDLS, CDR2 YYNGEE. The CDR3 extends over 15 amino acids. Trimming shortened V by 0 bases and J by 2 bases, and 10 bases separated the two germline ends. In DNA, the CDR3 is TGTGCCAGCAGCGTAGCGGGGCAGATCACAGATACGCAGTATTTT. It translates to CASSVAGQITDTQYF.

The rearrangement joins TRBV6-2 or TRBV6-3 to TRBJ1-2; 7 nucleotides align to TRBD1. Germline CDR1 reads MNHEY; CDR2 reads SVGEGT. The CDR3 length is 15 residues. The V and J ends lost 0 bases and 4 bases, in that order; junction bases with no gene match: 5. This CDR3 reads CASSYSGQISYGYTF. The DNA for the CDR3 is TGTGCCAGCAGTTACTCGGGACAGATATCCTATGGCTACACCTTC.

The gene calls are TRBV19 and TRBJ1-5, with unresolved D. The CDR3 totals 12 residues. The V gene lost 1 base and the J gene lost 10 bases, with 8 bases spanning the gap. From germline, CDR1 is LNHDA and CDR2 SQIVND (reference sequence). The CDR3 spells CASSIGRSPQHF. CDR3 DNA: TGTGCCAGTAGTATAGGACGATCCCCCCAGCATTTT.

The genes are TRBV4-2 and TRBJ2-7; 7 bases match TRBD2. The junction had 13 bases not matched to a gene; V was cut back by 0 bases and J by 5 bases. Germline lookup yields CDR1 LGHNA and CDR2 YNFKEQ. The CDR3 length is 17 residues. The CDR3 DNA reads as TGTGCCAGCAGCCAAGAAATTTTCGGCGGGAGAATCAACGAGCAGTACTTC. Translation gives CASSQEIFGGRINEQYF.

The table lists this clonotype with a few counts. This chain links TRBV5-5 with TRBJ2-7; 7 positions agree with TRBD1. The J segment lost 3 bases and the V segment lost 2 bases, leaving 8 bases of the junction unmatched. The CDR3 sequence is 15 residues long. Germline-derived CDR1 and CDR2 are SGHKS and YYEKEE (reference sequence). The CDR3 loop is CASSLVSGTDYEQYF. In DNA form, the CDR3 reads TGTGCCAGCAGCTTAGTCAGTGGGACAGACTACGAGCAGTACTTC.

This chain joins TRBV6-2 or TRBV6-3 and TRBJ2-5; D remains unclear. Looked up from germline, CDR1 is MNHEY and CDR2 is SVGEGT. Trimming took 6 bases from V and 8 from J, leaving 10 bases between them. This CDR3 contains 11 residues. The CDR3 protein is CASRGMDTQYF. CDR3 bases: TGTGCCAGCAGGGGGATGGATACCCAGTACTTC.

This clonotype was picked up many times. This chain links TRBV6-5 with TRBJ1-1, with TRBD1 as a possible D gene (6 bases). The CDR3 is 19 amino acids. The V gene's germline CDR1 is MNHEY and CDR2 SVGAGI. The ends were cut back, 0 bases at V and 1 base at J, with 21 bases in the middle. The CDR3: CASSYSTFLRGGSNTEAFF. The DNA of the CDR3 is TGTGCCAGCAGTTACTCGACTTTCCTCCGTGGGGGCTCGAACACTGAAGCTTTCTTT.